Listed below are T cell receptor beta chains from one sample, sequenced in a study of control samples from healthy donors and cancer patients. Sequencing was performed with immunoSEQ multiplex PCR; in TCRdb, only in-frame clones are kept and a portion is missing. The sample shows around 180,000 clones, about 86% of them seen only once. The sample taken for sequencing was blood. These receptors all come from a woman in her 30s in good health. CDR3s leave out the opening cysteine and the closing phenylalanine or tryptophan. The order of the fields is V gene, J gene, D gene, CDR3 protein. D genes are given only for firm matches.

>TRBV20-1|TRBJ1-6|.
SASRTNSPLH
>TRBV6-5|TRBJ1-5|.
ASSPDSPNQPQH
>TRBV5-4|TRBJ2-1|TRBD2
ASSSTSGGAHEQF
>TRBV5-1|TRBJ2-3|.
ASSLVGRTDTQY
>TRBV11-2|TRBJ1-2|.
ASSPGATFSHGYT
>TRBV4-1|TRBJ2-7|.
ASSQEMAGGTYEQY
>TRBV27|TRBJ1-2|.
ASSYAGPNYGYT
>TRBV5-4|TRBJ2-7|.
ASSPAATSSYEQY
>TRBV27|TRBJ1-2|.
ASSSWQGVGYGYT
>TRBV19|TRBJ2-1|.
ASTPGRQGNEQF
>TRBV3-1/TRBV3-2|TRBJ2-3|.
ASSQGLTPTGTDTQY
>TRBV23-1|TRBJ2-1|TRBD2
AIVPGTSGRPYILSLF
>TRBV2|TRBJ2-5|TRBD2
ASSLFGGRETQY
>TRBV6-2/TRBV6-3|TRBJ2-1|TRBD2
ASSRSGSSYNEQF
>TRBV20-1|TRBJ1-1|.
SANRAEAF
>TRBV7-9|TRBJ2-7|TRBD2
ASSGSGLAGASSYEQY
>TRBV19|TRBJ2-4|.
ASSPPGEAKNIQY
>TRBV19|TRBJ2-2|.
ASSIRGNTGELF
>TRBV15|TRBJ2-4|TRBD1
ATSRDPGQGWVKNIQY
>TRBV5-6|TRBJ1-1|.
ASSADLGTEAF
>TRBV2|TRBJ2-7|.
ASSVAYEQY
>TRBV6-5|TRBJ2-1|TRBD1
ASSRQGNYNEQF
>TRBV28|TRBJ1-2|.
ASSSPPGGYT
>TRBV13|TRBJ1-3|.
ASSWAGTERGNTIY